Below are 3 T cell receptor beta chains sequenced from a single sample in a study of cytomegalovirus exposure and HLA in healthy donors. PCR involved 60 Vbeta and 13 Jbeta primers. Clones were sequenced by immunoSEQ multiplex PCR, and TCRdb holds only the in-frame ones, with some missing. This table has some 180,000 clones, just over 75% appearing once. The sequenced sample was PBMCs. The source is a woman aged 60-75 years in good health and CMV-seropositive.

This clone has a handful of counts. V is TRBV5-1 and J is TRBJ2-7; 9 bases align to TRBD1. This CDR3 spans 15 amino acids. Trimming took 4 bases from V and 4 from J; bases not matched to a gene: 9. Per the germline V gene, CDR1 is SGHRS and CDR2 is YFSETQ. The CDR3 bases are TGCGCCAGCAGCGATACCGGGACAGGGTCTTACGAGCAGTACTTC. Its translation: CASSDTGTGSYEQYF.

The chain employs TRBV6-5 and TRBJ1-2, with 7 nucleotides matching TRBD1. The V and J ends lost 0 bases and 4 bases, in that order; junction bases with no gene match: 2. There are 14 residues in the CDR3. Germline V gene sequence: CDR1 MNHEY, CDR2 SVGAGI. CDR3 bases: TGTGCCAGCAGTTACTCCGGGACAGCCTATGGCTACACCTTC. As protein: CASSYSGTAYGYTF.

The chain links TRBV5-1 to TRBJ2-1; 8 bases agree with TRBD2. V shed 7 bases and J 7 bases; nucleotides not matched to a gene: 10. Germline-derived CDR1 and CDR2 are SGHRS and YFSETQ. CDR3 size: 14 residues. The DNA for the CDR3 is TGCGCCAGCCGAACAAGCGGGAGAGGAAATGAGCAGTTCTTC. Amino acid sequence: CASRTSGRGNEQFF.